The clone carrying this TCR beta chain was seen repeatedly, ten times or more. This sample is part of a study of early T cells in non-severe SARS-CoV-2 infection. TCRdb fed the 5' RACE reads into MiXCR, producing one record per CDR3 protein. The sample consists of tens of thousands of distinct CDR3 sequences, about 5.6% of them appearing once. The CDR3 totals 15 residues. Trimming left V 6 bases short and J 0 bases short, with 12 bases between. From germline, CDR1 is SQVTM and CDR2 ANQGSEA. The TCR originated in an adult who was a healthcare worker with PCR-confirmed SARS-CoV-2 infection or an uninfected control (not recorded which). Sequencing was done on a sample of whole blood. V gene TRBV29-1 combines with J gene TRBJ2-6, with D possibly being TRBD1 or TRBD2 (5 bases each). The CDR3 reads CSVGTVSSGANVLTF. CDR3 nucleotide sequence: TGCAGCGTGGGGACGGTAAGCTCTGGGGCCAACGTCCTGACTTTC.